The 18 T cell receptor beta chains below all came from one sample that was sequenced in a study of cytomegalovirus exposure and HLA in healthy donors. Vbeta (60) and Jbeta (13) primers were used in the PCR. Some clones are missing from TCRdb's copy, which holds only in-frame ones; the method was immunoSEQ multiplex PCR. Of 110,000 or so clones in the sample, about 83% were seen once. The sample was PBMCs. The receptor set was obtained from a female donor in good health and CMV-seronegative.

The chain recombines TRBV6-6 with TRBJ2-3; 7 bases map to TRBD2. In germline, CDR1 is MNHNY, CDR2 SVGAGI (reference sequence). The length of the CDR3 is 13 residues. V shed 9 bases, J shed 2 bases, and the junction held 5 bases outside the gene matches. The CDR3 DNA follows: TGTGCCAGTAGCGGGCCTAACACAGATACGCAGTATTTT. This encodes CASSGPNTDTQYF.

The CDR3 spells CAIRPDREGTLVYTF. The CDR3 bases are TGTGCCATCAGGCCGGACAGGGAAGGAACTCTTGTCTACACCTTC. The genes are TRBV10-3 and TRBJ1-2, with 8 bases fitting TRBD1. The CDR3 covers 15 residues. CDR1 and CDR2 (germline): ENHRY, SYGVKD. The ends lost 6 bases at V and 10 bases at J; junction bases unmatched: 16.

This chain connects TRBV7-9 to TRBJ1-1, with TRBD1 as a possible D gene (5 bases). The CDR3 has 18 residues. CDR1 and CDR2 (germline): SEHNR, FQNEAQ (reference sequence). Deletions cut 1 base from V and 1 base from J, with 19 bases between. CDR3 residues: CASSLDGGSGLGNTEAFF. As DNA, the CDR3 is TGTGCCAGCAGCTTAGATGGGGGGTCGGGTTTGGGGAACACTGAAGCTTTCTTT.

The chain joins TRBV7-6 to TRBJ1-6; D ambiguous. CDR3 length equals 15 residues. Trimming cost V 5 bases and J 7 bases, with 15 bases left between them. Per the germline V gene, CDR1 is SGHVS and CDR2 is FNYEAQ. Here the CDR3 reads CASSQTGKANSPLHF. CDR3 nucleotides: TGTGCCAGCAGCCAAACCGGGAAGGCAAATTCACCCCTCCACTTT.

The chain uses TRBV5-6 and TRBJ2-2, with D tentatively TRBD1 (7 bases). Germline-derived CDR1 and CDR2 are SGHDT and YYEEEE. Between the trimmed V and J ends, which lost 5 bases and 2 bases, there was a span of 16 bases. This CDR3 comprises 16 residues. CDR3: CASSPSDRDNTGELFF. CDR3 coding DNA: TGTGCCAGCAGTCCTAGCGACAGGGATAACACCGGGGAGCTGTTTTTT.

The chain combines TRBV28 with TRBJ2-1, with 15 positions matching TRBD2. CDR1 and CDR2 from the germline V gene are MDHEN and SYDVKM. V was pared by 5 bases and J by 5 bases, with 4 bases of the junction left unmatched. This CDR3 has 16 amino acids. In DNA form, the CDR3 reads TGTGCCAGCAGTCGAGGACTAGCGGGGGGGGACAATGAGCAGTTCTTC. Its translation: CASSRGLAGGDNEQFF.

The chain couples TRBV18 to TRBJ1-4; tentative D call: TRBD1 (6 bases). Trimming shortened V by 3 bases and J by 0 bases, and 11 bases separated the two germline ends. This CDR3 has 16 residues. Germline V lookup: CDR1 KGHSH, CDR2 LQKENI. The CDR3 nucleotides read TGTGCCAGCTCACCTAGGGACACCTCAACTAATGAAAAACTGTTTTTT. The encoded protein is CASSPRDTSTNEKLFF.

The rearrangement uses TRBV5-6 and TRBJ1-1; no definite D call. Germline CDR1 and CDR2: SGHDT and YYEEEE. V was shortened by 0 bases and J by 7 bases, with 13 bases between the two germline ends. The CDR3 runs 14 residues. CDR3 nucleotides: TGTGCCAGCAGCTTGGCTGCAGGTGGGTATGAAGCTTTCTTT. This translates into CASSLAAGGYEAFF.

The chain is built from TRBV5-4 and TRBJ1-2; 11 nucleotides agree with TRBD1. With V trimmed by 4 bases and J by 3 bases, 5 bases remained unmatched. Germline V lookup: CDR1 SGHNT, CDR2 YYREEE (reference sequence). This CDR3 contains 15 residues. The CDR3 here is CASSPWTGGDYGYTF. DNA of the CDR3: TGTGCCAGCAGCCCCTGGACAGGGGGCGACTATGGCTACACCTTC.

This clone has just a few counts. The chain uses TRBV10-3 and TRBJ1-4; D not resolved. This CDR3 is 13 amino acids long. From germline, CDR1 is ENHRY and CDR2 SYGVKD. Trimming took off 8 bases at V and 8 bases at J, with 15 bases between the two ends. The DNA for the CDR3 is TGTGCCATCGCAGGAGGTATGGGAGAAAAACTGTTTTTT. It specifies CAIAGGMGEKLFF.

The rearrangement links TRBV9 to TRBJ2-1; TRBD2 matches 10 bases. Germline V gene data show CDR1 as SGDLS and CDR2 as YYNGEE. V gave up 0 bases and J gave up 5 bases; unmatched junction bases: 11. CDR3 length equals 18 residues. The CDR3 bases are TGTGCCAGCAGCGTAGAGTGGCGGAGCGGGGGGGGAGACAATGAGCAGTTCTTC. This codes for CASSVEWRSGGGDNEQFF.

The chain is built from TRBV19 and TRBJ1-2, with D perhaps matching TRBD1 (6 bases). The CDR3 covers 14 residues. From germline, CDR1 is LNHDA and CDR2 SQIVND (reference sequence). The V end was cut by 4 bases, the J end by 6 bases, with 15 bases between. In nucleotides, the CDR3 is TGTGCCAGTAGTAACTTCGGGGCAGGGGATGGCTACACCTTC. As protein: CASSNFGAGDGYTF.

This clone has just a few counts. The V call is TRBV4-2, the J call TRBJ2-7, with TRBD1 identical over 7 bases. The CDR3 is made up of 12 amino acids. The junction had 2 bases not matched to a gene; V was cut back by 4 bases and J by 5 bases. CDR1 is LGHNA, CDR2 YNFKEQ, per germline. The CDR3 bases are TGTGCCAGCAGCCGAACAGGGGACGAGCAGTACTTC. This encodes CASSRTGDEQYF.

The chain uses TRBV15 and TRBJ1-1; D not certain. The CDR3 is 12 residues long. Trimming removed 3 bases from V and 11 bases from J, with 13 bases in between. Germline V lookup: CDR1 LNHNV, CDR2 YYDKDF (reference sequence). CDR3 nucleotides: TGTGCCACCAGCAGTGATACCCGGGATGCTTTCTTT. Protein sequence: CATSSDTRDAFF.

The V call is TRBV30, the J call TRBJ1-2; 9 bases are shared with TRBD1. Per the germline V gene, CDR1 is GTSNPN and CDR2 is SVGIG (reference sequence). The V segment lost 1 base and the J segment 2 bases; nucleotides outside the gene matches: 5. The CDR3 runs 15 residues. This chain's CDR3 is CAWSAKTGGNYGYTF. As DNA, the CDR3 is TGTGCCTGGAGTGCCAAGACAGGGGGGAACTATGGCTACACCTTC.

In this sample, this clone turned up once. V usage is TRBV18 and J usage is TRBJ2-3; D perhaps matches TRBD1 (6 bases). This CDR3 spans 16 amino acids. V was trimmed by 5 bases and J by 2 bases, leaving 17 bases between them. Per germline, CDR1 KGHSH and CDR2 LQKENI. For the CDR3, the DNA is TGTGCCAGCTCAATTATTAGGGGGACCCTCACAGATACGCAGTATTTT. Its translation is CASSIIRGTLTDTQYF.

The rearrangement links TRBV7-6 to TRBJ1-3; tentative D call: TRBD1 (5 bases). The CDR3 covers 14 residues. V dropped 2 bases and J dropped 4 bases, with 9 bases sitting between them. Germline CDR1 reads SGHVS; CDR2 reads FNYEAQ. Written as DNA, the CDR3 is TGTGCCAGCAGCTTACAGGGTACCGGAAACACCATATATTTT. It specifies CASSLQGTGNTIYF.

The chain combines TRBV29-1 with TRBJ2-7; 9 nucleotides agree with TRBD1. The V gene end was trimmed by 3 bases and the J gene end by 3 bases; junction bases not matched to a gene: 6. The CDR3 runs to 14 residues. Germline CDR1 SQVTM, CDR2 ANQGSEA. The CDR3: CSVEGQGRGYEQYF. DNA for the CDR3: TGCAGCGTTGAGGGACAGGGTAGGGGCTACGAGCAGTACTTC.